The entry below describes one T cell receptor beta chain. Its specificity is unknown. Compared with germline, one end of the junction differs, possibly owing to a read error. Germline V CDR1 and CDR2: SGHVT, SQSDAQ. This CDR3 has 15 residues. The data derive from a study of molecular identifiers for immune sequencing clone quantification. Points from the study as a whole: Jurkat TCR RNA that was spiked in from one cell was reportedly detectable among under 1.2 million naive cells.

Naive CD8 T cells, phenotype CD8+CD4-CCR7+CD45RA+, were sorted. TCRdb re-called the PCR reads through MiXCR, storing one row per CDR3 protein. The data contain 460,000 or so distinct CDR3 sequences, over 20% of them singletons. The chain joins TRBV7-4 to TRBJ2-3, with D perhaps TRBD2 (6 bases). The TCR originated in a human donor in good health. Some libraries in this study had Jurkat cell RNA spiked in. The source material was naive CD8+ T cells from blood, with Jurkat cell RNA spiked in. Subset given: FACS-sorted CD8+CD4-CCR7+CD45RA+ naive T cells. The chain's CDR3 is CVSSFSGSSTDTQYF. CDR3 nucleotide sequence: TGTGTCAGCAGCTTTAGCGGATCTAGCACAGATACGCAGTATTTT.